This T cell receptor (beta chain) was profiled in a study of blood T cell repertoires in COVID-19. Study in general: The analysed material was cDNA or gDNA that came from T cells, B-cell-depleted T cells, or PBMCs.

The CDR3 is 15 amino acids. With V trimmed by 4 bases and J by 9 bases, 6 bases remained unmatched. Germline values: CDR1 KGHSH, CDR2 LQKENI. Seattle-derived patients entered the study during active infection and were followed longitudinally. In the original workflow: How many nucleated cells were present was estimated from reference gene primer amplification. Assay: immunoSEQ multiplex PCR; the TCRdb copy retains only in-frame clones and omits some. V, J and clone size reflect that table, while D and trimming were determined from the DNA. The sample lists almost 350,000 clones, 89% occurring once. The receptor was isolated from an older woman with COVID-19, enrolled during active disease. The sample taken for sequencing was peripheral blood. The rearrangement links TRBV18 to TRBJ1-6; the match to TRBD1 covers 10 bases. In nucleotides, the CDR3 is TGTGCCAGCTCACACAACCGGGACAGGGGTTCACCCCTCCACTTT. Its protein product is CASSHNRDRGSPLHF.